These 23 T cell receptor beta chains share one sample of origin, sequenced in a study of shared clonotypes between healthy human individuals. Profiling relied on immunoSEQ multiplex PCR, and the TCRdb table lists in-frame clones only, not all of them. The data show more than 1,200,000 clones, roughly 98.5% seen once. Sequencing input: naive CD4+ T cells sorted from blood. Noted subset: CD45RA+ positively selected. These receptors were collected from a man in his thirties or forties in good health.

This CDR3 is CASQGQISYNEQFF. The CDR3 DNA reads TGTGCCAGCCAGGGACAGATCTCCTACAATGAGCAGTTCTTC. The V and J genes are TRBV2 and TRBJ2-1; TRBD1 agrees at 7 bases. The CDR3 runs to 14 residues. The V gene end was trimmed by 8 bases and the J gene end by 0 bases; junction bases not matched to a gene: 4. Germline V gene sequence: CDR1 SNHLY, CDR2 FYNNEI.

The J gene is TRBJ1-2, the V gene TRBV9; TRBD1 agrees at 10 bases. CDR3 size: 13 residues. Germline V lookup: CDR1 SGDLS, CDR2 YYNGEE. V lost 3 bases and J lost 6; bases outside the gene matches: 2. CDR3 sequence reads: CASSADRGHGYTF. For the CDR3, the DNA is TGTGCCAGCAGCGCCGACAGGGGGCATGGCTACACCTTC. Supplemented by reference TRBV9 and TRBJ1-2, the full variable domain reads DSGVTQTPKHLITATGQRVTLRCSPRSGDLSVYWYQQSLDQGLQFLIQYYNGEERAKGNILERFSAQQFPDLHSELNLSSLELGDSALYFCASSADRGHGYTFGSGTRLTVV.

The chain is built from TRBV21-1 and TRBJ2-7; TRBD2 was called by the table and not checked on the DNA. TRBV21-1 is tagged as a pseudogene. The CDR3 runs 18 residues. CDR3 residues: CASSKVGWESRTPYEQYF. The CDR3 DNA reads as TGTGCCAGCAGCAAAGTAGGCTGGGAGTCTCGGACCCCCTACGAGCAGTACTTC.

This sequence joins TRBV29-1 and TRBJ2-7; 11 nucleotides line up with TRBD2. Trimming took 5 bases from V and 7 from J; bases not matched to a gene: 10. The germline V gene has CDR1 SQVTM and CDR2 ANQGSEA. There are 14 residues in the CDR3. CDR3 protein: CSVIAGGPGGEQYF. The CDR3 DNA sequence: TGCAGCGTTATAGCGGGAGGGCCAGGGGGAGAGCAGTACTTC.

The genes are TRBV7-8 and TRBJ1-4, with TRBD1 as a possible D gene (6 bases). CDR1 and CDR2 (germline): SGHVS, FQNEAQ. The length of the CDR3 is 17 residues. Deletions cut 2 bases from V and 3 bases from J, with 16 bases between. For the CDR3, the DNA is TGTGCCAGCAGCTTACTAGGGGGGATTGGGTCTAATGAAAAACTGTTTTTT. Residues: CASSLLGGIGSNEKLFF.

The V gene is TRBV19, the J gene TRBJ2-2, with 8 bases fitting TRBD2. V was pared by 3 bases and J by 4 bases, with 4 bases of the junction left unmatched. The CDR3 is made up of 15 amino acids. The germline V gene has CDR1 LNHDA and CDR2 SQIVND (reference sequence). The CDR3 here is CASSIWLAGTGELFF. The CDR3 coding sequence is TGTGCCAGTAGTATTTGGCTAGCGGGCACCGGGGAGCTGTTTTTT.

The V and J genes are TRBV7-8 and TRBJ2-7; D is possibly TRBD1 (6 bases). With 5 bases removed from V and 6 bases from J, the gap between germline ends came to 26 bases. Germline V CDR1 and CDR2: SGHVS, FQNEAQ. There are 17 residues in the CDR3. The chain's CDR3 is CASSNPKGVHQALEQYF. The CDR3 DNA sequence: TGTGCCAGCAGCAACCCAAAGGGGGTTCATCAGGCTCTCGAGCAGTACTTC. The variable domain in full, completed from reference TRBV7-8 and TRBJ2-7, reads GAGVSQSPRYKVAKRGQDVALRCDPISGHVSLFWYQQALGQGPEFLTYFQNEAQLDKSGLPSDRFFAERPEGSVSTLKIQRTQQEDSAVYLCASSNPKGVHQALEQYFGPGTRLTVT.

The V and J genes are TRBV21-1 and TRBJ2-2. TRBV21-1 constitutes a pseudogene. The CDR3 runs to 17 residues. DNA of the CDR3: TGTGCCAGCAGCCGACGCTGTGGGGTCGCGAACACCGGGGAGCTGTTTTTT. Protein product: CASSRRCGVANTGELFF.

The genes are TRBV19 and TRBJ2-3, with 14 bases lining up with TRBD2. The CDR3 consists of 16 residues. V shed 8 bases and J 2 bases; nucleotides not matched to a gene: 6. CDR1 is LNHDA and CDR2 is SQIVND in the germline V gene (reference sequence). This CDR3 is CASRLAGGPHTDTQYF. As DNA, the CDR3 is TGTGCCAGTCGACTAGCGGGAGGGCCACACACAGATACGCAGTATTTT.

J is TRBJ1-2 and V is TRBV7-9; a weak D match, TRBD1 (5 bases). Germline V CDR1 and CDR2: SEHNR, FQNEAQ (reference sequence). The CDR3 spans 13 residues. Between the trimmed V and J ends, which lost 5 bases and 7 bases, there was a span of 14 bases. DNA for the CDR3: TGTGCCAGCAGCCCAGGGCCCGGACCTGGCTACACCTTC. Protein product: CASSPGPGPGYTF. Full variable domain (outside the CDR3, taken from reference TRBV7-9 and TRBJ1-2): DTGVSQNPRHKITKRGQNVTFRCDPISEHNRLYWYRQTLGQGPEFLTYFQNEAQLEKSRLLSDRFSAERPKGSFSTLEIQRTEQGDSAMYLCASSPGPGPGYTFGSGTRLTVV.

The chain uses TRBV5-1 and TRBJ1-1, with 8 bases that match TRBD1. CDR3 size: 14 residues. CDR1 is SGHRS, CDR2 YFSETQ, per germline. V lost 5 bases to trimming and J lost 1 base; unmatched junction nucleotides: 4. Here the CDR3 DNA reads TGCGCCAGCAGGACAGGGGCCACGAACACTGAAGCTTTCTTT. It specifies CASRTGATNTEAFF. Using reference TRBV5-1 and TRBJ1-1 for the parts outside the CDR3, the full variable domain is KAGVTQTPRYLIKTRGQQVTLSCSPISGHRSVSWYQQTPGQGLQFLFEYFSETQRNKGNFPGRFSGRQFSNSRSEMNVSTLELGDSALYLCASRTGATNTEAFFGQGTRLTVV.

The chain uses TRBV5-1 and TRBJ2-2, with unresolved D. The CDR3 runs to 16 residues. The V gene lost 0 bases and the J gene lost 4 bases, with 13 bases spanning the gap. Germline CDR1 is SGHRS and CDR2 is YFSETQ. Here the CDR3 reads CASSLEQVRITGELFF. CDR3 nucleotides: TGCGCCAGCAGCTTGGAGCAGGTTAGAATCACCGGGGAGCTGTTTTTT.

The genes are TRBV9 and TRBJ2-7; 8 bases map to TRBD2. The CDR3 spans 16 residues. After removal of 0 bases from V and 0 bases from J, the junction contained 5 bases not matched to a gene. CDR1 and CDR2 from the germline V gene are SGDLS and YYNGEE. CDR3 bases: TGTGCCAGCAGCGTAGCATCTAGCGGGCACTCCTACGAGCAGTACTTC. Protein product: CASSVASSGHSYEQYF.

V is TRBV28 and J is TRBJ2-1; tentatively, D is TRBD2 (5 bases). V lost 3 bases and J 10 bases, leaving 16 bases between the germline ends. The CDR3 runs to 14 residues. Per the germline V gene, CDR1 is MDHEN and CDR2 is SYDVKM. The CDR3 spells CASSLPGGQLEQFF. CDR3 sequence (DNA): TGTGCCAGCAGTTTGCCTGGCGGGCAGCTCGAGCAGTTCTTC.

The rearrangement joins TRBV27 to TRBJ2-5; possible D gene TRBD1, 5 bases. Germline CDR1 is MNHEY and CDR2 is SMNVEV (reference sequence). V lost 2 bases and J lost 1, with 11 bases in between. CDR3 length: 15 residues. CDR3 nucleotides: TGTGCCAGCAGTTTACAGGGCATGGTCCAAGAGACCCAGTACTTC. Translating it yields CASSLQGMVQETQYF.

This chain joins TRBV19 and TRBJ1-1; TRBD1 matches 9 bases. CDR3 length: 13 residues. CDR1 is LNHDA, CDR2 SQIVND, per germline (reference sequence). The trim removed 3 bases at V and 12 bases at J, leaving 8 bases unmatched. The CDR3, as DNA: TGTGCCAGTAGTATCGGGACAGGGTCTTTGACTTTCTTT. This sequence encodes CASSIGTGSLTFF.

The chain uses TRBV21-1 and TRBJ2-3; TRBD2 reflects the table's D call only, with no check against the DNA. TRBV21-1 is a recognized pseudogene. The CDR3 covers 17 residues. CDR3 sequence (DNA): TGTGCCAGCAGCAACCCGGGACTAGCGTCGAGCACAGATACGCAGTATTTT. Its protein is CASSNPGLASSTDTQYF.

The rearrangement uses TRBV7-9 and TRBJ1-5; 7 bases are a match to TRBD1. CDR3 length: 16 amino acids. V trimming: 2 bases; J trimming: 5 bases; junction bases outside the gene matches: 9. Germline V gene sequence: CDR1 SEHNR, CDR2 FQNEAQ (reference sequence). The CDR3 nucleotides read TGTGCCAGCAGCTTATACTCGGGACAGAATTATCAGCCCCAGCATTTT. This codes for CASSLYSGQNYQPQHF.

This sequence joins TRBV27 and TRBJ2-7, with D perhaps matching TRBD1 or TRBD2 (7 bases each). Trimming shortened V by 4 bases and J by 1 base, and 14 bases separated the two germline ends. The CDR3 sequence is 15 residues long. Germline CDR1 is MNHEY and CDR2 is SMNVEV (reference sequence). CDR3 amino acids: CASSSRGGRSYEQYF. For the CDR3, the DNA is TGTGCCAGCAGTTCCAGGGGGGGGAGATCCTACGAGCAGTACTTC.

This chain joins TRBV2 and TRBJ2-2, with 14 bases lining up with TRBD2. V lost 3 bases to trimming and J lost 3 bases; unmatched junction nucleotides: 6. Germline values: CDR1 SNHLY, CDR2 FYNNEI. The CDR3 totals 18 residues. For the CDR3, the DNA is TGTGCCAGCAGTGAGCCCGGGACTAGCGGGAGTTACACCGGGGAGCTGTTTTTT. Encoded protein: CASSEPGTSGSYTGELFF.

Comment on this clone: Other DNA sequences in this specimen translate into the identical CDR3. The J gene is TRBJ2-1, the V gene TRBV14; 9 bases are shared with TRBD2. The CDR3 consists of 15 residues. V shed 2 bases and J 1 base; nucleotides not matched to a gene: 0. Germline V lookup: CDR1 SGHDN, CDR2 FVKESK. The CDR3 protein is CASSQLAGSYNEQFF. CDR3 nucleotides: TGTGCCAGCAGCCAACTAGCGGGATCCTACAATGAGCAGTTCTTC.

This chain's CDR3 is CASSHAEPIYNEQFF. The CDR3 nucleotides are TGTGCCAGCAGCCACGCGGAACCCATATACAATGAGCAGTTCTTC. The V and J genes are TRBV14 and TRBJ2-1; no clear D. Germline values: CDR1 SGHDN, CDR2 FVKESK. CDR3 length: 15 amino acids. V was cut by 3 bases and J by 4 bases, with 13 bases left in between.

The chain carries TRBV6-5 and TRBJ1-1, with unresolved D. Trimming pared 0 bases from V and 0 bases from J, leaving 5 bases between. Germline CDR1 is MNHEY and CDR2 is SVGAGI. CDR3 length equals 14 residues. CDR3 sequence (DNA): TGTGCCAGCAGTTACTCAGTCATGAACACTGAAGCTTTCTTT. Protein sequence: CASSYSVMNTEAFF.